The 24 T cell receptor beta chains below all came from one sample that was sequenced in a study of identical twins. TCRdb used MiXCR to reprocess the 5' RACE reads, holding one entry per CDR3 protein. The table lists about 220,000 distinct CDR3 sequences, less than 9.5% of them singletons, with about 5% in the top ten. Sequencing was performed on memory (CD45RO+) T cells sorted from blood. The receptors derive from a woman in her late teens or twenties in good health.

In this sample, this clonotype turned up a few times. The genes are TRBV3-1 and TRBJ1-5; D is possibly TRBD1 (6 bases). CDR1 and CDR2 from the germline V gene are LGHDT and YNNKEL (reference sequence). V dropped 4 bases and J dropped 6 bases, with 13 bases sitting between them. The CDR3 consists of 14 residues. The CDR3 bases are TGTGCCAGCAGCCTAGGGGGTTGGGGTCAGCCCCAGCATTTT. Its protein product is CASSLGGWGQPQHF.

Regarding this clonotype: One junction end does not reproduce the germline sequence, and a read error may be involved. The gene calls are TRBV7-9 and TRBJ2-7; tentative D call: TRBD1 (6 bases). The CDR3 extends over 13 amino acids. Germline V gene sequence: CDR1 SEHNR, CDR2 FQNEAQ (reference sequence). CDR3 region: CARSSGVLCEQYF. For the CDR3, the DNA is TGTGCCAGGAGCTCAGGGGTCCTCTGCGAGCAGTACTTC.

The gene calls are TRBV24-1 and TRBJ2-1, with TRBD2 as a possible D gene (6 bases). The CDR3 has 16 amino acids. Looked up from germline, CDR1 is KGHDR and CDR2 is SFDVKD. The V end was cut by 4 bases, the J end by 0 bases, with 12 bases between. DNA for the CDR3: TGTGCCACCAGTGACTCGCTAGCGAGCTCCTACAATGAGCAGTTCTTC. Translated: CATSDSLASSYNEQFF.

The table lists this clonotype with many counts. CDR3 region: CSAARRDRTDTQYF. The CDR3 nucleotides are TGCAGTGCTGCCAGGCGGGACCGCACAGATACGCAGTATTTT. The rearrangement uses TRBV20-1 and TRBJ2-3; D possibly corresponds to TRBD2 (6 bases). Trimming removed 5 bases at V and 1 base at J, with 13 bases between. Germline values: CDR1 DFQATT, CDR2 SNEGSKA (reference sequence). The CDR3 contains 14 residues.

Many counts were recorded for this clonotype. The genes are TRBV11-1 and TRBJ2-2, with D perhaps TRBD2 (6 bases). The CDR3 runs to 15 residues. The germline CDR1 and CDR2 sequences are SGHAT and FQDESV (reference sequence). V was clipped by 2 bases and J by 9 bases, with 16 bases between them. CDR3 in amino acids: CASSLRASEHRELFF. The DNA of the CDR3 is TGTGCCAGCAGCTTAAGGGCTAGCGAGCACCGGGAGCTGTTTTTT. Using reference TRBV11-1 and TRBJ2-2 for the parts outside the CDR3, the full variable domain is EAEVAQSPRYKITEKSQAVAFWCDPISGHATLYWYRQILGQGPELLVQFQDESVVDDSQLPKDRFSAERLKGVDSTLKIQPAELGDSAMYLCASSLRASEHRELFFGEGSRLTVL.

The chain carries TRBV27 and TRBJ2-3, with 7 bases identical to TRBD2. V lost 5 bases and J lost 0; bases outside the gene matches: 8. This CDR3 is 16 amino acids long. The V gene's germline CDR1 is MNHEY and CDR2 SMNVEV (reference sequence). The CDR3 DNA follows: TGTGCCAGCAGTAACCGAGCGGGGCCAAGCACAGATACGCAGTATTTT. Amino acid sequence: CASSNRAGPSTDTQYF.

This clonotype has only a few counts. The rearrangement joins TRBV4-3 to TRBJ2-3, with 8 bases lining up with TRBD2. The CDR3 is 13 amino acids. Germline CDR1 and CDR2: LGHNA and YSLEER. Here the CDR3 reads CAAGGASTDTQYF. CDR3 in DNA: TGCGCGGCGGGGGGCGCTAGCACAGATACGCAGTATTTT.

This clonotype was seen more than once but under ten times. The CDR3 reads CASFQRRYEQYF. DNA of the CDR3: TGCGCCAGCTTCCAAAGACGGTACGAGCAGTACTTC. The gene calls are TRBV5-1 and TRBJ2-7; D call uncertain. V dropped 7 bases and J dropped 4 bases, with 12 bases sitting between them. CDR1 and CDR2 (germline): SGHRS, YFSETQ. The CDR3 has 12 amino acids.

V is TRBV4-3 and J is TRBJ2-1; the D gene is possibly TRBD1 (5 bases). The CDR3 loop spans 13 amino acids. The V gene's germline CDR1 is LGHNA and CDR2 YSLEER. Between the trimmed V and J ends, which lost 4 bases and 9 bases, there was a span of 13 bases. The CDR3 nucleotides read TGCGCCAGCAGCCCGACAGTAATGGCTGAGCAGTTCTTC. This gives the protein CASSPTVMAEQFF.

This clonotype has only a few counts. The V and J genes are TRBV20-1 and TRBJ1-1; D gene ambiguous. V gave up 6 bases and J gave up 3 bases, with 8 bases separating them. The CDR3 sequence is 11 residues long. Germline loops: CDR1 DFQATT, CDR2 SNEGSKA (reference sequence). CDR3 sequence (DNA): TGCAGTGCAAGGGTTGACACTGAAGCTTTCTTT. Translation: CSARVDTEAFF.

The chain joins TRBV5-1 to TRBJ2-3, with 7 nucleotides matching TRBD1. Germline V lookup: CDR1 SGHRS, CDR2 YFSETQ. There are 15 residues in the CDR3. The J segment lost 0 bases and the V segment lost 4 bases, leaving 5 bases of the junction unmatched. CDR3 coding DNA: TGCGCCAGCAGCGGCCGGGACAGTAGCACAGATACGCAGTATTTT. Translating gives CASSGRDSSTDTQYF.

This clonotype came up a few times. V is TRBV3-1 and J is TRBJ2-1; tentative D call: TRBD1 (5 bases). Germline V gives CDR1 LGHDT, CDR2 YNNKEL (reference sequence). The CDR3 covers 12 residues. Trimming removed 4 bases at V and 10 bases at J, with 11 bases between. The CDR3, as DNA: TGTGCCAGCAGCCGGCTACCAGGGGAGCAGTTCTTC. Encoded protein: CASSRLPGEQFF.

The chain is built from TRBV11-2 and TRBJ2-3, with D hard to call. This CDR3 spans 13 amino acids. Deletions cut 0 bases from V and 14 bases from J, with 15 bases between. From germline, CDR1 is SGHAT and CDR2 FQNNGV. CDR3 bases: TGTGCCAGCAGCTTAGAGCAGTTGGCTGTGTCGTATTTT. This codes for CASSLEQLAVSYF.

This clonotype was counted only a few times. The chain joins TRBV12-3 or TRBV12-4 to TRBJ1-6; D is unclear. The CDR3 is 14 residues long. Trimming pared 6 bases from V and 8 bases from J, leaving 14 bases between. CDR3 DNA sequence: TGTGCCAGCAGCCTAAACGGGGTCCATTCACCCCTCCACTTT. It is translated as CASSLNGVHSPLHF.

The chain has TRBV25-1 and TRBJ2-7; D is unresolved. This CDR3 has 12 residues. CDR1 and CDR2 from the germline V gene are MGHDK and SYGVNS. Trimming stripped 5 bases from V and 3 bases from J, with 8 bases between. CDR3 residues: CASSSIVYEQYF. The CDR3 DNA reads TGTGCCAGCAGTTCAATAGTCTACGAGCAGTACTTC.

This clonotype was observed a handful of times. V gene TRBV2 combines with J gene TRBJ2-1; 8 bases map to TRBD2. The CDR3 length is 15 residues. Germline CDR1 is SNHLY and CDR2 is FYNNEI. V was pared by 9 bases and J by 3 bases, with 10 bases of the junction left unmatched. CDR3 residues: CARRVGGGVYNEQFF. In nucleotides, the CDR3 is TGTGCCAGACGGGTCGGGGGGGGCGTCTACAATGAGCAGTTCTTC.

This clonotype has a handful of counts. The chain links TRBV20-1 to TRBJ1-1; 9 bases fit TRBD1. V shed 0 bases, J shed 4 bases, and the junction held 6 bases outside the gene matches. This CDR3 has 15 amino acids. Per germline, CDR1 DFQATT and CDR2 SNEGSKA (reference sequence). CDR3 in DNA: TGCAGTGCTAGAGACCCCGGACAGGGGTCCACTGAAGCTTTCTTT. It yields the protein CSARDPGQGSTEAFF.

V usage is TRBV4-1 and J usage is TRBJ2-7, with 8 bases matching TRBD1. The CDR3 spans 15 residues. CDR1 is MGHRA and CDR2 is YSYEKL in the germline V gene. The V gene end was trimmed by 0 bases and the J gene end by 7 bases; junction bases not matched to a gene: 8. For the CDR3, the DNA is TGCGCCAGCAGCCAAGACGAGACAGGGGACTGGGAGCAGTACTTC. It specifies CASSQDETGDWEQYF.

This clonotype showed up just a few times. The chain employs TRBV12-3 or TRBV12-4 and TRBJ2-5; 14 bases match TRBD2. The V gene end was trimmed by 6 bases and the J gene end by 6 bases; junction bases not matched to a gene: 9. The CDR3 contains 16 residues. CDR3 protein: CASRSRGTSGSKTQYF. Written as DNA, the CDR3 is TGTGCCAGCAGGTCCCGCGGGACTAGCGGGAGTAAGACCCAGTACTTC.

The chain couples TRBV2 to TRBJ1-1; 10 bases agree with TRBD1. Germline assignment: CDR1 SNHLY and CDR2 FYNNEI. This CDR3 region has 13 residues. Germline trimming cut 6 bases from V and 11 bases from J; bases unmatched to any gene: 9. CDR3 sequence (DNA): TGTGCCAGCAGCAAAGGACAGGGGGTCGGGGCTTTCTTT. Translation: CASSKGQGVGAFF.

This clonotype was seen ten or more times. The V gene is TRBV6-2 or TRBV6-3, the J gene TRBJ1-1; D is ambiguous. Deletions cut 3 bases from V and 4 bases from J, with 6 bases between. There are 12 residues in the CDR3. Germline-derived CDR1 and CDR2 are MNHEY and SVGEGT. This chain's CDR3 is CASSYGPTEAFF. CDR3 bases: TGTGCCAGCAGTTATGGGCCCACTGAAGCTTTCTTT.

This clonotype appeared many times. The chain recombines TRBV27 with TRBJ2-7; possible D gene TRBD2, 5 bases. Trimming pared 1 base from V and 7 bases from J, leaving 11 bases between. The CDR3 is 13 residues long. Germline CDR1 is MNHEY and CDR2 is SMNVEV (reference sequence). CDR3 region: CASSLYGRGEQYF. The CDR3 region has the DNA TGTGCCAGCAGTTTATACGGACGGGGAGAGCAGTACTTC.

The table lists this clonotype with many counts. The chain uses TRBV6-1 and TRBJ2-7, with D tentatively TRBD1 or TRBD2 (5 bases each). The germline V gene has CDR1 MNHNS and CDR2 SASEGT. V lost 3 bases, J lost 0 bases, and 12 bases lay in between. The CDR3 is 15 amino acids. CDR3 amino acids: CASSERGDSSYEQYF. For the CDR3, the DNA is TGTGCCAGCAGTGAGAGGGGCGACAGCTCCTACGAGCAGTACTTC.

The chain links TRBV6-1 to TRBJ2-1; 9 bases agree with TRBD2. The germline V gene has CDR1 MNHNS and CDR2 SASEGT. The CDR3 extends over 17 amino acids. Trimming took 4 bases from V and 0 from J; bases not matched to a gene: 7. The CDR3 nucleotides read TGTGCCAGCAGTGGAGGAGCGGGGGGTAGCTCCTACAATGAGCAGTTCTTC. Its protein product is CASSGGAGGSSYNEQFF.